Described below is a single T cell receptor beta chain sequence and its context. Patients from Seattle were sampled longitudinally, starting during active infection. This record belongs to a study of blood T cell repertoires in COVID-19. The overall study: Samples came from the United States, Italy and Spain, spanning acute and convalescent COVID-19. In each case, the material was cDNA or gDNA derived from T cells, B-cell-depleted T cells, or PBMCs.

CDR3 size: 14 residues. Per the germline V gene, CDR1 is SGHTS and CDR2 is YDEGEE. V dropped 2 bases and J dropped 5; count of bases not matched to a gene: 3. Authors' processing steps: Reference gene primer amplification in the assay estimated nucleated cell counts. This table comes from immunoSEQ multiplex PCR, and its TCRdb copy is limited to in-frame clones, with some not included. The V and J calls and clone size are taken from that table; D and trimming were inferred from the DNA. The sample has around 250,000 clones, roughly 83% seen once. This clonotype was sampled from a woman aged 80 or over with COVID-19, enrolled during active disease. V and J are TRBV5-8 and TRBJ2-1; 8 positions match TRBD2. Sequencing was carried out using peripheral blood. DNA for the CDR3: TGTGCCAGCAGCTTTAGCGGGGTTGACAATGAGCAGTTCTTC. Amino acids: CASSFSGVDNEQFF.